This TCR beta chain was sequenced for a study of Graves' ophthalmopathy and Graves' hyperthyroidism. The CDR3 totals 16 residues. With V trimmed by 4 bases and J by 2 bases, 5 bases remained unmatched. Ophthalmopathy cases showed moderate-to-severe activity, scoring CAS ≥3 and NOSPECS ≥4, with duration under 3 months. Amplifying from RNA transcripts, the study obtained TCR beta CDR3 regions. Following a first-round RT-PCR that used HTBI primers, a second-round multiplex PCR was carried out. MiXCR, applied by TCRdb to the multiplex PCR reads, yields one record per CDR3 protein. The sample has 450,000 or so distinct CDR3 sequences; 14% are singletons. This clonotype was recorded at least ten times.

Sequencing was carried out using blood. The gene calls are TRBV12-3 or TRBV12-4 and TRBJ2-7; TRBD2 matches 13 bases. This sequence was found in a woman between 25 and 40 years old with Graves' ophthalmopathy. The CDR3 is CASSWRLAGGAYEQYF. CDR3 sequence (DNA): TGTGCCAGCAGTTGGAGACTAGCGGGGGGCGCCTACGAGCAGTACTTC.